Listed below are T cell receptor beta chains from one sample, sequenced in a study of shared clonotypes between healthy human individuals. Measured with immunoSEQ multiplex PCR; TCRdb has only the in-frame clones, and not every one. In the table there are about 1.1 million clones, 60% to 80% of which are singletons. Material for sequencing was memory CD4+ T cells from PBMCs. Every receptor here comes from a man aged 18 to 30 in good health. Some clones in this sample may be carry-over from other donors' samples. The CDR3 runs from the conserved cysteine through the conserved F or W. A D gene is named only where the DNA matches it firmly. Clone size, where shown, is once, few, many, or a class for clones that have expanded.

TRBV7-8,-,TRBJ1-1,-,TGTGCCAGCAGCCCTGCAACCCACCAGGGAGCTTTCTTT,CASSPATHQGAFF
TRBV5-6,-,TRBJ2-7,-,TGTGCCAGCAGCTCCGATGGCGGTAATTCGGAGTACGAGCAGTACTTC,CASSSDGGNSEYEQYF
TRBV5-1,TRBD2,TRBJ2-5,once,TGCGCCAGCAGCGCCGGGACTAGCGGGGTTGGGGGAGAGACCCAGTACTTC,CASSAGTSGVGGETQYF
TRBV28,-,TRBJ1-2,-,TGTGCCAGCACCTCGAACTGGCAGGAGGGCTATGGCTACACCTTC,CASTSNWQEGYGYTF
TRBV7-2,TRBD1,TRBJ2-7,-,TGTGCCAGCAGCTGGAGACAGGGGGGGGAGCAGTACTTC,CASSWRQGGEQYF
TRBV5-1,-,TRBJ2-5,-,TGCGCCAGCAGCTTGGTGGGAGGCGAGACCCAGTACTTC,CASSLVGGETQYF
TRBV10-3,TRBD2,TRBJ2-7,-,TGTGCCATCAGTGACTCCGGCGGGGGCTACGAGCAGTACTTC,CAISDSGGGYEQYF
TRBV11-2,-,TRBJ1-4,-,TGTGCCAGCAGCTTGGCCGGTCTCGGAGAAAAACTGTTTTTT,CASSLAGLGEKLFF
TRBV11-2,TRBD1,TRBJ1-2,-,TGTGCCAGCAGCCAATCGGCCGACAACAGGGGGGACTATGGCTACACCTTC,CASSQSADNRGDYGYTF
TRBV5-1,TRBD2,TRBJ2-5,once,TGCGCCAGCAGCTTGGGACTAGCGGGACTCGGGACCCAGTACTTC,CASSLGLAGLGTQYF
TRBV19,TRBD2,TRBJ2-3,-,TGTGCCAGTAGTATGGGGGGGACTCTTCATACGCAGTATTTT,CASSMGGTLHTQYF
TRBV30,TRBD2,TRBJ2-5,-,TGTGCCTGGAGTGTAGGGCTAGCGGGAGTAGAGACCCAGTACTTC,CAWSVGLAGVETQYF
TRBV5-5,-,TRBJ2-7,-,TGTGCCAGCAGCTTGGTGGGTCCTGCCTACGAGCAGTACTTC,CASSLVGPAYEQYF
TRBV7-2,-,TRBJ1-5,-,TGTGCCAGCAGCGAGGGTTTACGACCTGGCAATCAGCCCCAGCATTTT,CASSEGLRPGNQPQHF
TRBV6-6,-,TRBJ1-2,-,TGTGCCAGCACCTCCGGGACTCAAGGCGGCTACACCTTC,CASTSGTQGGYTF
TRBV27,-,TRBJ2-2,-,TGTGCCAGCAGGAGGGGGAGTATGGGACCCGGGGAGCTGTTTTTT,CASRRGSMGPGELFF
TRBV11-3,TRBD1,TRBJ2-3,-,TGTGCCAGCAGCTTATCGGGACAGGGGGCAGATACGCAGTATTTT,CASSLSGQGADTQYF
TRBV6-6,-,TRBJ1-2,-,TGTGCCAGCAGTTACCTCTCGACAGTCTTTCCCTATGGCTACACCTTC,CASSYLSTVFPYGYTF
TRBV5-4,TRBD2,TRBJ2-3,-,TGTGCCAGCAGCGTTAGACTAGCGGGAGGATTGGATACGCAGTATTTT,CASSVRLAGGLDTQYF
TRBV2,TRBD2,TRBJ2-5,-,TGTGCCAGCAGGAGGACTAGCGGAGGCCAAGAGACCCAGTACTTC,CASRRTSGGQETQYF
TRBV5-1,TRBD1,TRBJ2-1,-,TGCGCCAGCAGCTTGGCCTCTGGGACAGGGGCGGACAATGAGCAGTTCTTC,CASSLASGTGADNEQFF
TRBV7-3,-,TRBJ2-1,-,TGTGCCAGCAGCTTAACAGGGGTCGGTGAGCAGTTCTTC,CASSLTGVGEQFF
TRBV4-3,-,TRBJ2-3,-,TGCGCCAGCAGCCAACTTTTAGCGAGCACGCAGTATTTT,CASSQLLASTQYF
TRBV28,-,TRBJ2-7,-,TGTGCCACCACGAGACAGTTTTATTGGGGGAACGAGCAGTACTTC,CATTRQFYWGNEQYF
TRBV28,-,TRBJ1-5,-,TGTGCCAGCAGCTCCTTAATTCAGCCCCAGCATTTT,CASSSLIQPQHF
TRBV28,TRBD1,TRBJ2-7,-,TGTGCCAGCAGTTCCCCCCGGGACAGGGGGGGCTACGAGCAGTACTTC,CASSSPRDRGGYEQYF